This paragraph reports one T cell receptor beta chain. The CDR3 contains 15 residues. Germline V gives CDR1 SGHVS, CDR2 FNYEAQ. V trimming: 4 bases; J trimming: 6 bases; junction bases outside the gene matches: 8. The data belong to a study of cytomegalovirus exposure and HLA in healthy donors. About the study: Drawn from HLA-typed donors, 80 million to 95 million unique TCRs were held in an early data release.

PCR used 60 Vbeta primers and 13 Jbeta primers. TCRdb's copy holds only in-frame clones and misses some; the assay was immunoSEQ multiplex PCR. The sample shows roughly 160,000 clones, roughly 82% of them seen only once. The receptor's source is a man aged 45-65 years in good health and CMV-seropositive. The chain recombines TRBV7-6 with TRBJ2-7; 11 bases fit TRBD1. Material: PBMCs. Here the CDR3 DNA reads TGTGCCAGCAGCTCCTGGGGACAGGGGGTGATCGAGCAGTACTTC. Translating it yields CASSSWGQGVIEQYF.